Detailed here is one TCR beta chain. The antigen remains undetermined. Sequenced by immunoSEQ multiplex PCR; TCRdb stores in-frame clones only, minus some. This table has about 110,000 clones, approximately 90% appearing once. Germline V lookup: CDR1 MNHNY, CDR2 SVGAGI (reference sequence). CDR3 length: 15 amino acids. With 5 bases removed from V and 1 base from J, the gap between germline ends came to 11 bases. The entry originates in a study of OX40 agonist ivuxolimab in advanced cancers. Across the whole study: Patients' therapy was ivuxolimab, an antibody that acts as an agonist of OX40 (CD134).

Study observations and caveats: The work left the antigen specificity of expanded peripheral T cells undetermined.

The genes are TRBV6-6 and TRBJ2-2; perhaps TRBD1 as D (6 bases). The clonotype comes from an adult with an advanced solid tumor such as melanoma, head and neck, liver or kidney cancer. Source: CD4+ or CD8+ T cells sorted from blood, taken in a trial of the OX40 agonist ivuxolimab. The CDR3 region has the DNA TGTGCCAGCAGTACACAGGGAAGGAACACCGGGGAGCTGTTTTTT. It codes for CASSTQGRNTGELFF.